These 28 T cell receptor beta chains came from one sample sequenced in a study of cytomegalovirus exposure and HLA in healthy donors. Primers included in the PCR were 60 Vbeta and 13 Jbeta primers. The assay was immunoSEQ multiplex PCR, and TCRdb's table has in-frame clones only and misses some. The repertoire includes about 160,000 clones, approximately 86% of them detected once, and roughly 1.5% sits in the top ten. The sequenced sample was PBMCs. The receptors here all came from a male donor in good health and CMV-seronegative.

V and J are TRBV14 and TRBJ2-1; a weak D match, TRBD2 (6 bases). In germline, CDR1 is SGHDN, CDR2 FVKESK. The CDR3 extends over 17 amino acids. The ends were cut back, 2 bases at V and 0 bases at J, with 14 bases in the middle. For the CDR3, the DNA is TGTGCCAGCAGCCAAATTAAGGGCGGGGTCTCCTACAATGAGCAGTTCTTC. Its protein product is CASSQIKGGVSYNEQFF.

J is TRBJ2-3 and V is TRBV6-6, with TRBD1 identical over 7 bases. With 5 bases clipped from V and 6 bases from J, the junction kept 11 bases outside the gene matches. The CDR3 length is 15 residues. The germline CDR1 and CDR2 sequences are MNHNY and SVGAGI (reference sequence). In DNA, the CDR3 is TGTGCCAGCAGTCCAAGCGACAGGGTGTACGATACGCAGTATTTT. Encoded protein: CASSPSDRVYDTQYF.

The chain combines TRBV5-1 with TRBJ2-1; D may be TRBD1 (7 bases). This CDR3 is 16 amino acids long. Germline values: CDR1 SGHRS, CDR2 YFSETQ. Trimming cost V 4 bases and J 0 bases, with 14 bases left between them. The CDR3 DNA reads TGCGCCAGCAGCCCAGGGGGAGCGGGCTCCTACAATGAGCAGTTCTTC. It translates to CASSPGGAGSYNEQFF.

CDR3 in amino acids: CASSQAGRLDEQYF. The CDR3 DNA is TGTGCCAGCAGCCAAGCGGGGAGGTTGGACGAGCAGTACTTC. This sequence joins TRBV14 and TRBJ2-7; a weak D match, TRBD2 (6 bases). Germline V CDR1 and CDR2: SGHDN, FVKESK. The CDR3 spans 14 residues. V was pared by 1 base and J by 5 bases, with 12 bases between.

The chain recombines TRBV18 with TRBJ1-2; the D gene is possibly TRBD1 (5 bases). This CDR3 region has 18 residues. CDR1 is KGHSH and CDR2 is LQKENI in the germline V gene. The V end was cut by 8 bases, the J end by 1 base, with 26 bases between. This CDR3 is CASHDPRAGWTINYGYTF. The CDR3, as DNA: TGTGCCAGCCATGACCCTCGGGCAGGGTGGACGATTAACTATGGCTACACCTTC.

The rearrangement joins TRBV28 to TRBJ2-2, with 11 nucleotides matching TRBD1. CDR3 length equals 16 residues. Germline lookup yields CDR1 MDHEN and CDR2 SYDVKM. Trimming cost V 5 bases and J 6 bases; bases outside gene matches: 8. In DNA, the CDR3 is TGTGCCAGCAGTACGCCGGGACAGGGGGTAGCCGGGGAGCTGTTTTTT. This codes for CASSTPGQGVAGELFF.

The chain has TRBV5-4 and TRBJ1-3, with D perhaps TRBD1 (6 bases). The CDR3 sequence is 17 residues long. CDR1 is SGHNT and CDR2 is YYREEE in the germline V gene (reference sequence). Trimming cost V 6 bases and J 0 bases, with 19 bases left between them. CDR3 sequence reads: CASKNFSGGLSGNTIYF. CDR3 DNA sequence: TGTGCCAGCAAAAACTTCTCGGGGGGCCTCTCTGGAAACACCATATATTTT.

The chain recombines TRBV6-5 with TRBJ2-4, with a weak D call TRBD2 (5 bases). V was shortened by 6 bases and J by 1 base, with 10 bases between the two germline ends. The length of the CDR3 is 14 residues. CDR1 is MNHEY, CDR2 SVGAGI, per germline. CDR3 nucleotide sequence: TGTGCCAGCAGCCGGACTTATGCCAAAAACATTCAGTACTTC. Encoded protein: CASSRTYAKNIQYF.

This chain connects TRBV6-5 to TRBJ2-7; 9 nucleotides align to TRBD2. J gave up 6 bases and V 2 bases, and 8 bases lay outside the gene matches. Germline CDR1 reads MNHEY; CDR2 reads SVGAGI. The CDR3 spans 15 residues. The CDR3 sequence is CASSYSAGGPGEQYF. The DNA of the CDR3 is TGTGCCAGCAGTTACAGTGCGGGAGGGCCCGGCGAGCAGTACTTC.

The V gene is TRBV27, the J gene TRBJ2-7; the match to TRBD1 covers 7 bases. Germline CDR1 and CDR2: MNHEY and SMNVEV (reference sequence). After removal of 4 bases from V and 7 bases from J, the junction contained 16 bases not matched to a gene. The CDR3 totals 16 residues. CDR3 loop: CASSSWNRGDGEEQYF. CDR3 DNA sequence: TGTGCCAGCAGTTCCTGGAACAGGGGTGACGGGGAAGAGCAGTACTTC.

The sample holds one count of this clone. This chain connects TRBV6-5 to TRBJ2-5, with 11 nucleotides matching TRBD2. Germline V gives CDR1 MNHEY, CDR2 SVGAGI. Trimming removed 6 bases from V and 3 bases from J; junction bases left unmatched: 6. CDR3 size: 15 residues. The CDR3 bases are TGTGCCAGCAGGCTAGCGGGAGGACGCAAAGAGACCCAGTACTTC. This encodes CASRLAGGRKETQYF.

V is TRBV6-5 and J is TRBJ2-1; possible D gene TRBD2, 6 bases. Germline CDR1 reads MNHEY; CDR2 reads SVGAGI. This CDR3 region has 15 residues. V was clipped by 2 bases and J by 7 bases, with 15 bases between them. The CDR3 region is CASSYVPGATNEQFF. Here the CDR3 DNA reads TGTGCCAGCAGTTACGTCCCGGGAGCGACTAATGAGCAGTTCTTC.

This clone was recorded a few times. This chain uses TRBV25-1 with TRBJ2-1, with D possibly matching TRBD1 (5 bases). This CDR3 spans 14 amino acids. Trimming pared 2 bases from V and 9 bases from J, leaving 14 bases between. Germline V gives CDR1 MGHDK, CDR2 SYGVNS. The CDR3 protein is CASSEGAEWVEQFF. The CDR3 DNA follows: TGTGCCAGCAGTGAAGGGGCAGAGTGGGTTGAGCAGTTCTTC. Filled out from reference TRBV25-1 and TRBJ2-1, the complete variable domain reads EADIYQTPRYLVIGTGKKITLECSQTMGHDKMYWYQQDPGMELHLIHYSYGVNSTEKGDLSSESTVSRIRTEHFPLTLESARPSHTSQYLCASSEGAEWVEQFFGPGTRLTVL.

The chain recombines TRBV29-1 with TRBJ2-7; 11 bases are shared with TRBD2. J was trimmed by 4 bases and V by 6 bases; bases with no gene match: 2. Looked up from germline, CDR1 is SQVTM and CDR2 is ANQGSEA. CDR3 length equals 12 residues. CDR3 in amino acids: CSVGLAAYEQYF. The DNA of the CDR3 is TGCAGCGTGGGACTAGCGGCGTACGAGCAGTACTTC.

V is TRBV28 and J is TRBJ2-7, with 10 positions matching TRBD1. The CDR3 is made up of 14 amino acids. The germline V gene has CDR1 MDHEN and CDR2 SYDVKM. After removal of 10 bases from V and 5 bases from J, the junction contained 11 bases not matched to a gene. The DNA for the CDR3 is TGTGCCACCAAGACAGGGGGCGCTTATCACGAGCAGTACTTC. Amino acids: CATKTGGAYHEQYF.

This chain's CDR3 is CASSQGPGGYEQYF. CDR3 nucleotides: TGCGCCAGCAGCCAAGGTCCCGGGGGTTACGAGCAGTACTTC. V and J are TRBV4-3 and TRBJ2-7, with D perhaps TRBD2 (6 bases). Per germline, CDR1 LGHNA and CDR2 YSLEER. Trimming pared 1 base from V and 4 bases from J, leaving 11 bases between. This CDR3 spans 14 amino acids.

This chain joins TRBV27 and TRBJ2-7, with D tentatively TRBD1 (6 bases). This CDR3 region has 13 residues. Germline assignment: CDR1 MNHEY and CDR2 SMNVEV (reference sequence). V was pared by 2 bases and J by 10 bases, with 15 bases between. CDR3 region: CASSLMGQRNQYF. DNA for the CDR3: TGTGCCAGCAGTTTAATGGGACAAAGGAATCAGTACTTC.

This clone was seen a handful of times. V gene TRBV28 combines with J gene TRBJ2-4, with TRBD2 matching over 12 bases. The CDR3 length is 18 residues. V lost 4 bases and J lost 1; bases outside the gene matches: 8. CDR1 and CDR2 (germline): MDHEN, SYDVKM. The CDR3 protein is CASSSLLAGGRAKNIQYF. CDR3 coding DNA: TGTGCCAGCAGTTCCCTCCTAGCGGGAGGGCGTGCCAAAAACATTCAGTACTTC.

The CDR3 sequence is CASSLGLAGGNEQFF. DNA of the CDR3: TGTGCCAGCAGCTTAGGACTAGCGGGGGGCAATGAGCAGTTCTTC. V and J are TRBV7-6 and TRBJ2-1; the match to TRBD2 covers 13 bases. This CDR3 region has 15 residues. With 1 base clipped from V and 6 bases from J, the junction kept 0 bases outside the gene matches. The V gene's germline CDR1 is SGHVS and CDR2 FNYEAQ.

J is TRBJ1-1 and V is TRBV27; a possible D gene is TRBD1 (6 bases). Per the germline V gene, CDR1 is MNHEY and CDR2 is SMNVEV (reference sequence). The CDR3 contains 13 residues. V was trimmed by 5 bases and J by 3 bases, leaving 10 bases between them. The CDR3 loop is CASSPGQHTEAFF. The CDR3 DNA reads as TGTGCCAGCAGTCCAGGACAGCACACTGAAGCTTTCTTT.

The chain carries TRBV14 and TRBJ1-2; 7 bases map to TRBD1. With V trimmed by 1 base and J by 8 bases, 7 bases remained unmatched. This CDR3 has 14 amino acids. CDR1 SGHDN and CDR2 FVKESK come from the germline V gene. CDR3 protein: CASSQGQGVRGYTF. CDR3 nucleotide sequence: TGTGCCAGCAGCCAAGGACAGGGCGTGCGGGGCTACACCTTC.

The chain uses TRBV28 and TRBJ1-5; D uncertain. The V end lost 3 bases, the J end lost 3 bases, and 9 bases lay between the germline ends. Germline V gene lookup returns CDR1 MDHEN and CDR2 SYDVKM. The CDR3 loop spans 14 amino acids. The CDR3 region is CASSLFSTNQPQHF. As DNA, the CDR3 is TGTGCCAGCAGTTTGTTCAGTACCAATCAGCCCCAGCATTTT. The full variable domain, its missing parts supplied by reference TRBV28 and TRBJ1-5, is DVKVTQSSRYLVKRTGEKVFLECVQDMDHENMFWYRQDPGLGLRLIYFSYDVKMKEKGDIPEGYSVSREKKERFSLILESASTNQTSMYLCASSLFSTNQPQHFGDGTRLSIL.

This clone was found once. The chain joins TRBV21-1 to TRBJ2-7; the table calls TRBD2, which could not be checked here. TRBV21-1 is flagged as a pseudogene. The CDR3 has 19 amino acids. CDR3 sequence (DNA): TGTGCCAGCAGCAAAGAAGGGGCTAGTCGACTAGCGGGAGTCTATGAGCAGTACTTC. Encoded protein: CASSKEGASRLAGVYEQYF.

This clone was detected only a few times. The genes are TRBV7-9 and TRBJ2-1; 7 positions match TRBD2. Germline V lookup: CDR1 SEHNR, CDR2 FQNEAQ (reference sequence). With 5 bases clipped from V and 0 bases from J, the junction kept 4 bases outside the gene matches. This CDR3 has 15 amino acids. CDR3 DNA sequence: TGTGCCAGCAGCAGGGGACTACGCTCCTACAATGAGCAGTTCTTC. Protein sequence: CASSRGLRSYNEQFF. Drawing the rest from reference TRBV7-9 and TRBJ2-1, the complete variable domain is DTGVSQNPRHKITKRGQNVTFRCDPISEHNRLYWYRQTLGQGPEFLTYFQNEAQLEKSRLLSDRFSAERPKGSFSTLEIQRTEQGDSAMYLCASSRGLRSYNEQFFGPGTRLTVL.

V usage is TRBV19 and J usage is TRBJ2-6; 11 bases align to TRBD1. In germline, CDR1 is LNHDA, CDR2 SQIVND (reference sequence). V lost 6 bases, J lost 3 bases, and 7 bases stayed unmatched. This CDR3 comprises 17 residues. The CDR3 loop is CASSGQGARLGANVLTF. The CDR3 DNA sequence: TGTGCCAGTAGCGGACAGGGGGCTCGACTTGGGGCCAACGTCCTGACTTTC.

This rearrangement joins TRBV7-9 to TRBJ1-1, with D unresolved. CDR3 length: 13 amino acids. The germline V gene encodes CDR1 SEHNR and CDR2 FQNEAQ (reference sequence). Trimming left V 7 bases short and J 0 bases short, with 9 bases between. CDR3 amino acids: CASTNSLNTEAFF. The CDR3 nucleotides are TGTGCCAGCACCAACAGCCTGAACACTGAAGCTTTCTTT.

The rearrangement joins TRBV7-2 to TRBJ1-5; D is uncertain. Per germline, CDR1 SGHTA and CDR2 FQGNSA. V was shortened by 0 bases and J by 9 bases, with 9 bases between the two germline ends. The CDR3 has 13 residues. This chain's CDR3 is CASSLATSAPQHF. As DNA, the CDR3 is TGTGCCAGCAGCTTAGCAACCAGTGCGCCCCAGCATTTT.

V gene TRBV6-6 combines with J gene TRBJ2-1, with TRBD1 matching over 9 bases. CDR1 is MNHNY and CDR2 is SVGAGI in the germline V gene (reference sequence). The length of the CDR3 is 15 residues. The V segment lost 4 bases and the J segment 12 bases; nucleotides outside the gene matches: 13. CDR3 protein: CASSSDRGWPLVQFF. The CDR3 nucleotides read TGTGCCAGCAGTTCCGACAGGGGGTGGCCTTTGGTGCAGTTCTTC.